These 10 T cell receptor beta chains originate from one sample sequenced in a study of T-cell reconstitution after alpha-beta-depleted transplantation in children. Unique molecular identifiers were incorporated when the TCRbeta library was constructed. MiXCR was run by TCRdb on the PCR reads, yielding one entry per CDR3 protein. This repertoire shows roughly 310,000 distinct CDR3 sequences, about a quarter found once; its top ten account for 11%. This specimen consisted of PBMCs, mostly from graft donor cells, obtained 180 days after TCRalphabeta/CD19-depleted stem cell transplant. The receptors come from a male patient aged 5 to 17 who had a stem cell transplant for acute lymphoblastic leukemia, so the T cells may come from the graft donor.

The rearrangement uses TRBV10-3 and TRBJ2-2; 13 nucleotides agree with TRBD2. CDR3 length: 19 amino acids. The J segment lost 0 bases and the V segment lost 5 bases, leaving 9 bases of the junction unmatched. Germline V gives CDR1 ENHRY, CDR2 SYGVKD. CDR3 nucleotide sequence: TGTGCCATCAGTTGGACTAGCGGGAGTGGTCGATCGAACACCGGGGAGCTGTTTTTT. The encoded protein is CAISWTSGSGRSNTGELFF.

This clonotype was found a few times. The chain couples TRBV20-1 to TRBJ2-4; 7 nucleotides agree with TRBD1. The V gene end was trimmed by 2 bases and the J gene end by 0 bases; junction bases not matched to a gene: 13. Germline loops: CDR1 DFQATT, CDR2 SNEGSKA (reference sequence). The CDR3 runs to 18 residues. The CDR3 spells CSARRQGRSSGAKNIQYF. The CDR3 nucleotides read TGCAGTGCTAGAAGACAGGGAAGGTCGTCGGGAGCCAAAAACATTCAGTACTTC.

The gene calls are TRBV5-5 and TRBJ2-7, with no clear D. Trimming removed 0 bases at V and 3 bases at J, with 13 bases between. This CDR3 is 15 amino acids long. Germline V gene lookup returns CDR1 SGHKS and CDR2 YYEKEE (reference sequence). The CDR3: CASSLGRGVVYEQYF. In DNA form, the CDR3 reads TGTGCCAGCAGCTTGGGTCGCGGCGTAGTCTACGAGCAGTACTTC.

This sequence joins TRBV28 and TRBJ1-1; D is perhaps TRBD1 (5 bases). This CDR3 has 18 residues. Germline CDR1 MDHEN, CDR2 SYDVKM. Deletions cut 5 bases from V and 6 bases from J, with 28 bases between. CDR3 coding DNA: TGTGCCAGCAGTCCCCCCCCTGGAGCGGGGACGGGGAGAGCTGAAGCTTTCTTT. Its translation is CASSPPPGAGTGRAEAFF.

The DNA for the CDR3 is TGCGCCAGCAGCTCCCGGGGTCAGAATTACAATGAGCAGTTCTTC. Amino acid sequence: CASSSRGQNYNEQFF. The V gene is TRBV5-1, the J gene TRBJ2-1; D is possibly TRBD2 (5 bases). The CDR3 is made up of 15 amino acids. Germline V gene lookup returns CDR1 SGHRS and CDR2 YFSETQ. The V gene lost 3 bases and the J gene lost 4 bases, with 14 bases spanning the gap. Full variable domain (remainder filled in from reference TRBV5-1 and TRBJ2-1): KAGVTQTPRYLIKTRGQQVTLSCSPISGHRSVSWYQQTPGQGLQFLFEYFSETQRNKGNFPGRFSGRQFSNSRSEMNVSTLELGDSALYLCASSSRGQNYNEQFFGPGTRLTVL.

The CDR3 nucleotides are TGTGCCAGCAGCTTACAACTCCGCAAGGAAAAACTGTTTTTT. Amino acids: CASSLQLRKEKLFF. The chain couples TRBV7-8 to TRBJ1-4; D not certain. V dropped 2 bases and J dropped 8 bases, with 12 bases sitting between them. Germline-derived CDR1 and CDR2 are SGHVS and FQNEAQ. This CDR3 is 14 amino acids long.

V usage is TRBV7-2 and J usage is TRBJ2-5, with D unresolved. This CDR3 spans 12 amino acids. Germline assignment: CDR1 SGHTA and CDR2 FQGNSA. V shed 5 bases and J shed 0 bases, with 4 bases lying between them. DNA for the CDR3: TGTGCCAGCAGCGCCTACCAAGAGACCCAGTACTTC. Its translation: CASSAYQETQYF.

CDR3 amino acids: CAPRDGANVLTF. The CDR3 DNA sequence: TGTGCCCCCCGGGATGGGGCCAACGTCCTGACTTTC. This chain links TRBV2 with TRBJ2-6, with a possible D match to TRBD2 (5 bases). CDR1 SNHLY and CDR2 FYNNEI come from the germline V gene. V lost 11 bases and J lost 3, with 8 bases in between. CDR3 length equals 12 residues.

The table lists this clonotype with a few counts. The chain recombines TRBV10-1 with TRBJ2-1; 9 bases map to TRBD2. V was clipped by 2 bases and J by 5 bases; unmatched bases: 1. The CDR3 length is 14 residues. Germline V CDR1 and CDR2: WNHNN, SYGVQD (reference sequence). Written as DNA, the CDR3 is TGCGCCAGCAGTGAGGCGGGAGGGGACAATGAGCAGTTCTTC. Translated: CASSEAGGDNEQFF.

The chain carries TRBV12-3 or TRBV12-4 and TRBJ2-1; no reliable D call. V was clipped by 6 bases and J by 4 bases, with 16 bases between them. The CDR3 has 15 residues. CDR3 sequence reads: CASSGKRTAYNEQFF. CDR3 nucleotide sequence: TGTGCCAGCAGCGGTAAGAGGACGGCTTACAATGAGCAGTTCTTC.